This is a list of T cell receptor beta chains from one sample in a study of OX40 agonist ivuxolimab in advanced cancers. The repertoire was sequenced with immunoSEQ multiplex PCR; TCRdb's copy has only in-frame clones and lacks some. The sample has around 150,000 clones, over 75% seen once. The starting material was CD4+ or CD8+ T cells sorted from blood, obtained in a trial of the OX40 agonist ivuxolimab. These receptors all come from an adult with an advanced solid tumor such as melanoma, head and neck, liver or kidney cancer. Both conserved end residues are part of each CDR3. Each record gives: clone size, J gene, V gene, D gene, CDR3 protein, CDR3 DNA. D genes are given only for firm matches. Some rows mark clone size as missing; the rest say once, few, many or name a class of expanded clone.

>NA|TRBJ1-5|TRBV28|TRBD1
CASIEGQAGQPQHF
TGTGCCAGCATCGAGGGACAGGCGGGACAGCCCCAGCATTTT
>NA|TRBJ1-3|TRBV19|NA
CASSTPLSRGSGNTIYF
TGTGCCAGTAGCACCCCCCTTTCGCGGGGGTCTGGAAACACCATATATTTT
>NA|TRBJ2-3|TRBV30|NA
CVWSPRTISDTQYF
TGTGTCTGGAGCCCCCGGACTATTTCAGATACGCAGTATTTT
>NA|TRBJ2-1|TRBV11-2|TRBD2
CASSLGLAGGQGEWFF
TGTGCCAGCAGCTTAGGCCTAGCGGGAGGACAGGGCGAGTGGTTCTTC
>NA|TRBJ1-4|TRBV19|NA
CASSIQHTTNEKLFF
TGTGCCAGTAGTATCCAGCATACAACTAATGAAAAACTGTTTTTT
>NA|TRBJ1-5|TRBV18|TRBD1
CASSPGTVNQPQHF
TGTGCCAGCTCACCCGGGACAGTCAATCAGCCCCAGCATTTT
>NA|TRBJ2-4|TRBV19|NA
CASSIDPPQGAKNIQYF
TGTGCCAGTAGTATAGACCCCCCCCAGGGGGCCAAAAACATTCAGTACTTC
>NA|TRBJ1-1|TRBV21-1|NA
CAGDEGGTDEAFF
TGTGCCGGCGATGAGGGAGGGACAGACGAAGCTTTCTTT
>NA|TRBJ1-1|TRBV5-1|NA
CASSLEGRNTEAFF
TGCGCCAGCAGCTTAGAGGGCCGGAACACTGAAGCTTTCTTT
>NA|TRBJ1-4|TRBV28|NA
CASSLGRLQEKLFF
TGTGCCAGCAGTTTAGGAAGGTTACAGGAAAAACTGTTTTTT
>few|TRBJ2-1|TRBV2|NA
CASLVSVGTHNEQFF
TGTGCCAGCCTAGTTTCTGTAGGCACGCACAATGAGCAGTTCTTC
>NA|TRBJ2-7|TRBV30|NA
CAWCQDGGLCEQYF
TGTGCCTGGTGCCAGGACGGAGGCCTTTGCGAGCAGTACTTC
>NA|TRBJ2-1|TRBV5-1|NA
CASSLENTDNEQFF
TGCGCCAGCAGCTTGGAAAACACCGACAATGAGCAGTTCTTC
>NA|TRBJ2-1|TRBV7-9|TRBD2
CASSLGLAVDEQFF
TGTGCCAGCAGCTTAGGACTAGCTGTCGATGAGCAGTTCTTC
>NA|TRBJ1-5|TRBV6-4|NA
CASSVGPGFNQPQHF
TGTGCCAGCAGTGTGGGACCGGGATTCAATCAGCCCCAGCATTTT
>NA|TRBJ1-2|TRBV28|NA
CASSYQSGGYTF
TGTGCCAGCAGTTACCAGAGTGGTGGCTACACCTTC
>NA|TRBJ1-3|TRBV15|NA
CATSFSRLGNTIYF
TGTGCCACCAGCTTCTCCCGTCTTGGAAACACCATATATTTT
>NA|TRBJ2-1|TRBV7-2|TRBD2
CASSFSGRVDEQFF
TGTGCCAGCAGCTTTAGCGGGAGAGTCGATGAGCAGTTCTTC
>NA|TRBJ1-2|TRBV20-1|NA
CSASPQRGYTF
TGCAGTGCTAGCCCCCAAAGGGGCTACACCTTC
>NA|TRBJ2-4|TRBV7-3|NA
CASSRSGSSDAQYF
TGTGCCAGCAGCCGCTCAGGCTCCTCGGACGCTCAGTACTTC
>NA|TRBJ1-5|TRBV10-3|NA
CAISDEVLSNQPQHF
TGTGCCATCAGTGATGAGGTTTTAAGCAATCAGCCCCAGCATTTT
>NA|TRBJ1-5|TRBV27|TRBD1
CASSSGQGFGFHQPQHF
TGTGCCAGCAGTTCCGGACAGGGGTTTGGGTTTCATCAGCCCCAGCATTTT
>NA|TRBJ2-1|TRBV7-2|TRBD2
CASSPETSGSHNEQFF
TGTGCCAGCAGCCCAGAGACTAGCGGGAGTCACAATGAGCAGTTCTTC
>NA|TRBJ2-5|TRBV5-1|NA
CASSSTTGRETQYF
TGCGCCAGCAGCTCGACGACAGGCCGAGAGACCCAGTACTTC
>NA|TRBJ1-1|TRBV7-9|NA
CASSLQALNTEAFF
TGTGCCAGCAGCTTACAGGCCTTGAACACTGAAGCTTTCTTT
>NA|TRBJ2-7|TRBV2|TRBD1
CASRADRGLVEQYF
TGTGCCAGCAGAGCCGACAGGGGGCTTGTCGAGCAGTACTTC
>NA|TRBJ2-1|TRBV6-1|TRBD1
CASSIGTDHEQFF
TGTGCCAGCAGTATCGGGACAGACCATGAGCAGTTCTTC
>NA|TRBJ1-2|TRBV6-6|NA
CASGVPGQANYGYTF
TGTGCCAGCGGGGTCCCAGGACAAGCTAACTATGGCTACACCTTC
>NA|TRBJ2-2|TRBV29-1|TRBD2
CSVGTSGTGELFF
TGCAGCGTGGGGACTAGCGGGACCGGGGAGCTGTTTTTT
>NA|TRBJ2-2|TRBV6-1|NA
CASGTPGGGELFF
TGTGCCTCCGGGACACCCGGGGGCGGGGAGCTGTTTTTT
>NA|TRBJ1-2|TRBV11-1|NA
CASSLAPRPESNYGYTF
TGTGCCAGCAGCTTAGCGCCCAGGCCCGAGTCTAACTATGGCTACACCTTC
>NA|TRBJ2-7|TRBV7-2|TRBD2
CASSLVGLATREQYF
TGTGCCAGCAGCTTAGTTGGACTAGCGACGAGAGAGCAGTACTTC
>NA|TRBJ2-5|TRBV21-1|NA
CASSKRLDWETQYF
TGTGCCAGCAGCAAAAGGTTAGATTGGGAGACCCAGTACTTC
>NA|TRBJ2-5|TRBV6-4|NA
CASSRTLGHQYQETQYF
TGTGCCAGCAGTAGGACCTTGGGACACCAGTACCAAGAGACCCAGTACTTC
>NA|TRBJ1-3|TRBV18|NA
CASSPPARYEDTIYF
TGTGCCAGCTCACCACCAGCACGCTATGAAGACACCATATATTTT
>once|TRBJ2-1|TRBV5-6|NA
CASSGGALNNEQFF
TGTGCCAGCAGCGGGGGCGCTTTGAACAATGAGCAGTTCTTC
>NA|TRBJ2-7|TRBV5-1|TRBD1
CASETGTGYEQYF
TGCGCCAGTGAAACCGGGACAGGTTACGAGCAGTACTTC
>NA|TRBJ2-7|TRBV20-1|NA
CSASQGNEQYF
TGCAGTGCTAGTCAGGGCAACGAGCAGTACTTC
>NA|TRBJ1-4|TRBV19|NA
CASQDRTEKLFF
TGTGCCAGTCAGGACCGAACCGAAAAACTGTTTTTT
>NA|TRBJ1-1|TRBV28|NA
CASSPQQVLNTEAFF
TGTGCCAGCAGTCCCCAACAGGTCCTGAACACTGAAGCTTTCTTT
>NA|TRBJ1-2|TRBV10-3|TRBD1
CAISGGTGYGYTF
TGTGCCATCAGTGGGGGGACAGGCTATGGCTACACCTTC
>NA|TRBJ2-1|TRBV15|NA
CATDGTRRRRSSYNEQFF
TGTGCCACCGACGGTACGAGGAGGCGGAGGAGCTCCTACAATGAGCAGTTCTTC
>NA|TRBJ2-1|TRBV18|NA
CASSLSQGDYNEQFF
TGTGCCAGCTCACTTTCACAAGGGGACTACAATGAGCAGTTCTTC
>NA|TRBJ1-4|TRBV28|NA
CASRRLPEKLFF
TGTGCCAGCAGACGGCTCCCGGAAAAACTGTTTTTT
>NA|TRBJ2-5|TRBV27|NA
CASSAEGGYQETQYF
TGTGCCAGCAGTGCCGAGGGGGGATATCAAGAGACCCAGTACTTC
>NA|TRBJ2-1|TRBV7-9|TRBD1
CASNSDRINEQFF
TGTGCCAGCAACTCGGACAGGATCAATGAGCAGTTCTTC
>once|TRBJ2-1|TRBV27|NA
CASSRIPGVSNEQFF
TGTGCCAGCAGCCGTATCCCGGGAGTAAGCAATGAGCAGTTCTTC
>NA|TRBJ2-2|TRBV7-8|NA
CASSPLYTGELFF
TGTGCCAGCAGCCCATTATACACCGGGGAGCTGTTTTTT
>NA|TRBJ1-2|TRBV2|TRBD1
CASTQTGGGYGYTF
TGTGCCAGCACCCAAACAGGGGGCGGCTATGGCTACACCTTC
>few|TRBJ2-7|TRBV6-5|NA
CASSYRPARGYEQYF
TGTGCCAGCAGTTACCGGCCCGCCCGGGGCTACGAGCAGTACTTC
>NA|TRBJ2-6|TRBV6-6|NA
CASRPDSSGANVLTF
TGTGCCAGCAGGCCTGACAGCTCTGGGGCCAACGTCCTGACTTTC
>NA|TRBJ1-1|TRBV19|TRBD1
CASSINRGQGITEAFF
TGTGCCAGTAGTATTAACAGGGGGCAAGGGATCACTGAAGCTTTCTTT
>few|TRBJ1-5|TRBV11-3|TRBD1
CASRYRRAGQCNQPQHF
TGTGCCAGCAGGTACCGGCGGGCGGGACAGTGTAATCAGCCCCAGCATTTT
>NA|TRBJ2-3|TRBV29-1|TRBD2
CSVESGSKTDTQYF
TGCAGCGTTGAGAGCGGGAGCAAAACAGATACGCAGTATTTT